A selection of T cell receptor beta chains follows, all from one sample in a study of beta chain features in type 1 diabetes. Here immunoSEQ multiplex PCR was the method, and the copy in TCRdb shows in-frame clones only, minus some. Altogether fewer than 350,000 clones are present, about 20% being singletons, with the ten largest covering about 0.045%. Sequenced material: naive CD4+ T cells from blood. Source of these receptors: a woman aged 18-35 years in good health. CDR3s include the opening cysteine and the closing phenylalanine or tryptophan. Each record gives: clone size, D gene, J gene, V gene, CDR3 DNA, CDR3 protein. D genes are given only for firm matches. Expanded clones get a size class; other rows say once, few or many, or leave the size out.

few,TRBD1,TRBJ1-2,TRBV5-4,TGTGCCAGCAGCCCCTCGACAGGGGGAAACTATGGCTACACCTTC,CASSPSTGGNYGYTF
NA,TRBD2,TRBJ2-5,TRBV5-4,TGTGCCAGCAGCCGACTAGCGGGGGAGAAAGAGACCCAGTACTTC,CASSRLAGEKETQYF
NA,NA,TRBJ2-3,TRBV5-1,TGCGCCAGCAGCTTAGCGGAGGCCACAGATACGCAGTATTTT,CASSLAEATDTQYF
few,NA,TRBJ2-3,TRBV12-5,TGTGCTAGTGGTCCCGGACAGAGCACAGATACGCAGTATTTT,CASGPGQSTDTQYF
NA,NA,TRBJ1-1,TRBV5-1,TGCGCCAGCAGACAGGGTACGATGAACACTGAAGCTTTCTTT,CASRQGTMNTEAFF
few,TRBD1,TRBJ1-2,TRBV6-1,TGTGCCAGCAGTGTGGGACAGGTGGATGGCTACACCTTC,CASSVGQVDGYTF
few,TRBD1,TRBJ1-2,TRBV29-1,TGCAGCGCTGCGGGGGGACAGATCTCTTTTAACTATGGCTACACCTTC,CSAAGGQISFNYGYTF
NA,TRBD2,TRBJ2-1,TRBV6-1,TGTGCCAGCAGTCTACTAGCGGGAGAGCGTAATGAGCAGTTCTTC,CASSLLAGERNEQFF
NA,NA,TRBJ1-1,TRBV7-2,TGTGCCAGCAGCAAGGACAGAAACACTGAAGCTTTCTTT,CASSKDRNTEAFF
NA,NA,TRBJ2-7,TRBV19,TGTGCCAGTAGTGGGGACTCTCCTTCCCCTCGCGAGCAGTACTTC,CASSGDSPSPREQYF
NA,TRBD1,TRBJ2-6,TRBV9,TGTGCCAGCAGCTCCTCACCGGGACAGGGGACAGCTGGGGCCAACGTCCTGACTTTC,CASSSSPGQGTAGANVLTF
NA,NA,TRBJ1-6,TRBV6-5,TGTGCCAGCAGTTACTCGCGGCAGGGGATAGGTTCACCCCTCCACTTT,CASSYSRQGIGSPLHF
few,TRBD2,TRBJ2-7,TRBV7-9,TGTGCCAGCAGCCAAAGCGGGAACTCCTACGAGCAGTACTTC,CASSQSGNSYEQYF
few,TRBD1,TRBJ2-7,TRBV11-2,TGTGCCAGCAAAGCTCAGGGGGCGGGAGAGCAGTACTTC,CASKAQGAGEQYF
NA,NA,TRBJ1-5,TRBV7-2,TGTGCCAGCAGCTCACCAGGGGTCAATCAGCCCCAGCATTTT,CASSSPGVNQPQHF
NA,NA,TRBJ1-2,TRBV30,TGTGCCTGGAGCTTCCCCGACAGGTCCTATGGCTACACCTTC,CAWSFPDRSYGYTF
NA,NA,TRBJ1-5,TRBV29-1,TGCAGCGTTGCGCTGAGGGTACGGCAGCCCCAGCATTTT,CSVALRVRQPQHF
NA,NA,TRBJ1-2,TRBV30,TGTGCCTGGACCGTACAGGGCAGGTCCTATGGCTACACCTTC,CAWTVQGRSYGYTF
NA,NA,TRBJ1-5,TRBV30,TGTGCCTGGAGTTTCGACTCTTATCAGCCCCAGCATTTT,CAWSFDSYQPQHF
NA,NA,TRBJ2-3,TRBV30,TGTGCCTGGAGACGGTCCCGGGGCACAGATACGCAGTATTTT,CAWRRSRGTDTQYF
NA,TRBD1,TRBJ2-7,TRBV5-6,TGTGCCAGCAGCCTAGGGACAGGGATTGAGCAGTACTTC,CASSLGTGIEQYF
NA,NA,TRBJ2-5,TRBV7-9,TGTGCCAGCAGCTTCCCGGATTATGACAGCCAAGAGACCCAGTACTTC,CASSFPDYDSQETQYF
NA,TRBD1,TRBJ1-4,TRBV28,TGTGCCAGCAGTTTCCGACAGGGGGCTAATGAAAAACTGTTTTTT,CASSFRQGANEKLFF
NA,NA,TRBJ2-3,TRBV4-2,TGTGCCAGCGCGGGCGGCGGCCCAGATACGCAGTATTTT,CASAGGGPDTQYF
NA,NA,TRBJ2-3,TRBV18,TGTGCCAGCTCTCCCCGGGCAGATACGCAGTATTTT,CASSPRADTQYF
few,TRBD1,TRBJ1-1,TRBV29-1,TGCAGCATCCTGACAGGGCTGAACACTGAAGCTTTCTTT,CSILTGLNTEAFF
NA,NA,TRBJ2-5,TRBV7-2,TGTGCCAGCAGCTTAGAATACAGGCGGCGACAGTACTTC,CASSLEYRRRQYF
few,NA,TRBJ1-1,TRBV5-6,TGTGCCAGCAGCTTCTGGAACACTGAAGCTTTCTTT,CASSFWNTEAFF
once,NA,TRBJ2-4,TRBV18,TGTGCCAGTCTGGCTGTCTCCAAAAACATTCAGTACTTC,CASLAVSKNIQYF
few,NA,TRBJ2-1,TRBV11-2,TGTGCCAGCAGCTCGGTGCGCTCCTACAATGAGCAGTTCTTC,CASSSVRSYNEQFF
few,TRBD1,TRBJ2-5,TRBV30,TGTGCCAGCCAGGGGGCTGAAGGGCCCCAGTACTTC,CASQGAEGPQYF
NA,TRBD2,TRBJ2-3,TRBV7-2,TGTGCCAGCAGCTTTCTAGCGGGGGGAAGTACGCAGTATTTT,CASSFLAGGSTQYF
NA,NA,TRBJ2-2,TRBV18,TGTGCCAGCTCGCCAGAGGCGGGCGGGGAGCTGTTTTTT,CASSPEAGGELFF
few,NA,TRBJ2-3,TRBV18,TGTGCCAGCTCACCACCGAGCGTTAGCACAGATACGCAGTATTTT,CASSPPSVSTDTQYF
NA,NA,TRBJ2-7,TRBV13,TGTGCCAGCAGCCGCGGGACCTCCTACGAGCAGTACTTC,CASSRGTSYEQYF
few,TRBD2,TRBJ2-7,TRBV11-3,TGTGCCAGCAGCTTAGGAGGCCCGACTAGCGGGAGGGCTAACTCCTACGAGCAGTACTTC,CASSLGGPTSGRANSYEQYF
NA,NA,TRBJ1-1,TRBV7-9,TGTGCCAGCAGCTTAGGGCAGACCATCGGGGGGACTGAAGCTTTCTTT,CASSLGQTIGGTEAFF
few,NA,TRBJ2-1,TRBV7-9,TGTGCCAGCAGCTCCCTGAACATAAATGAGCAGTTCTTC,CASSSLNINEQFF